This TCR beta chain emerged from a study of regulatory T cells in long-lasting Graves disease listed by TCRdb under 2021. Concerning the study at large: Antithyroid drugs had been taken for less than 3 months by newly diagnosed Graves' disease patients. The study was registered as a clinical trial and conducted in China. Peripheral blood TCR sequencing and RNA sequencing compared persistent Graves' disease patients with newly diagnosed Graves' disease patients. A total of about 35 samples underwent TCR sequencing, from about 13 patients with persistent Graves' disease and roughly 20 patients with newly diagnosed Graves' disease.

This clonotype occurred many times. This receptor's antigen is unknown. No quality values exist for individual bases; no much larger clone is one base distant. General study outcomes and caveats: The authors noted that the small sample size was a limitation that may lower accuracy. Persistent Graves' disease patients showed lower TCR Shannon entropy and fewer highly expanded clones than newly diagnosed patients, suggesting clonal expansion. A larger number of public clonotypes was shared among persistent patients (2,741) than among newly diagnosed patients (around 890). Because the primary lesion, thyroid tissue, could not be accessed, the study looked at peripheral blood alone. Sequencing and analysis were restricted to the TCR beta chain.

Explained via the paper, the time point label denotes: newly diagnosed GD, antithyroid drugs for less than 3 months. For both TCR sequencing and RNA sequencing, RNA was extracted from PBMCs in TRIzol. The diagnosis of Graves' disease was made according to American Thyroid Association guidelines. Recruitment of patients was carried out at an endocrinology department in Xi'an, China. From each patient, about 9.7 milliliters of peripheral blood was collected into an EDTA anticoagulant tube. Ficoll Paque Plus density gradient separation was used to isolate PBMCs, and no additional T cell sorting was done. RNA quality was checked with an Agilent 2100 Bioanalyzer and agarose gel, and concentration with a NanoDrop 2000. Libraries were prepared through multiplex PCR. The run used an Illumina HiSeq 4000. To build TCR beta libraries, CDR3 regions were amplified by Arm-PCR using iRepertoire HTBI primers. Before sequencing, the PCR products underwent gel purification. The paper's processing steps were these. Across samples, 60 to 80 TRBV and around 15 TRBJ segments were identified and used for gene usage analysis of CDR3 amino acid clonotypes. COPE and FqMerger were used to merge filtered high-quality paired reads into contigs. BLAST was used to align contigs to IMGT TRBV, TRBD and TRBJ reference genes, with CDR3 defined following IMGT. Highly expanded clones were defined as clonotypes with a frequency above 0.1%. Shannon entropy served as the measure of repertoire diversity, while the Gini coefficient captured V-J evenness. A clonotype was considered public if more than one individual shared it. TCRdb ran its own pipeline on the public reads, namely fastp trimming at Q25 and MiXCR clone calling, and kept in-frame beta chains. Rows with one shared CDR3 protein collapse into an entry with the most common genes and DNA. For this entry, the V and J calls and clone size follow TCRdb and not the study's own pipeline. The sample records under 450,000 distinct CDR3 sequences, 15% to 20% of which are singletons. The leading ten clones occupy about 19% of the sample.

The same specimen was also included in a second study, on T cells in Graves' hyperthyroidism and ophthalmopathy. From the second report: Stable Graves' hyperthyroidism was defined as the absence of progression to ophthalmopathy over 18 months of follow-up. Hyperthyroidism patients were aged 18 to 65 years and newly diagnosed, with disease duration of less than 2 months. The study excluded patients with uncontrolled infections, other autoimmune diseases, pregnancy or lactation. Diagnoses relied on clinical symptoms, serum thyroxine and TRAb, thyroid ultrasound and orbital computed tomography. The first round of RT-PCR for the TCR CDR3 was performed with the HTBI primer set and the Qiagen OneStep RT-PCR kit. Most expanded thyroid clonotypes (frequency above 0.001) were also found in blood, which suggests that blood repertoires may mirror thyroid immune responses. A model built on a 13 V-J signature distinguished ophthalmopathy from stable hyperthyroidism, reaching 85% to 90% sensitivity and 81.08% specificity in cross-validation and 80%/75% in testing. In validation, the model predicted progression to ophthalmopathy with just under 71% sensitivity and approximately 78% specificity, a median of roughly seven months before onset. A discovery cohort of about a hundred patients, about 40 with Graves' ophthalmopathy and under 60 with stable Graves' hyperthyroidism, was used to find distinguishing TCR V-J signatures. Whether ophthalmopathy could be predicted prospectively was tested in an independent validation cohort made up of roughly 19 hyperthyroidism patients plus 17 patients who later progressed to ophthalmopathy. The 90 to 100 discovery patients were randomly divided into training and test sets at a 7:3 ratio. The study also compared thyroid tissue and blood T-cell repertoires from several Graves' hyperthyroidism patients. Following sampling, methimazole starting at 30 mg daily was given to hyperthyroidism patients, and high-dose intravenous methylprednisolone was given to ophthalmopathy patients. Libraries were constructed in a second round of multiplex PCR, after which size selection and purification were performed. The libraries were sequenced on an Illumina HiSeq2000 using paired-end 100 bp reads. Raw data were processed with SOAPnuke, discarding reads with adapters, uncalled bases, mean Phred below 15, or no exact constant-primer or identifier match. COPE v1.2.5 was used to merge high-quality paired reads, and clonotypes were defined as unique nucleotide sequences. Clonotypes were aligned to IMGT TRBV, TRBD and TRBJ reference segments using MiTCR v1.1. Only V-J combinations with frequency above 0.0001, covering about 99% of repertoires, were analysed. A TCS score was defined as the ratio of F50 (clonal expansion) to E x V (chaos), with BLOSUM62-based TCRdist applied between CDR3 peptides within each V-J. Welch's t-statistics and random forest reduced 450 to 600 V-J features to about 12, which were used in a naive Bayes classifier (R e1071). No statistical method was used to fix the sample size in advance, and group allocation was not hidden from the investigators. TCR Vbeta CDR3 sequencing of around 130 peripheral blood samples (roughly 43 ophthalmopathy, roughly 72 hyperthyroidism and approximately 17 progressor patients) is reported in the paper.

Sequences were derived from peripheral blood mononuclear cells (PBMCs), sampled at new diagnosis, from a patient treated with antithyroid drugs. The receptor's source is a woman under 30 with Graves disease. Donor details come from another sample of the same person, matched by shared clones.

The encoded CDR3 is CASSRIGGSYNEQFF. The DNA sequence follows: TGTGCCAGCTCGCGGATAGGGGGCTCCTACAATGAGCAGTTCTTC. The chain was built from TRBV18 and TRBJ2-1; a tentative D call is TRBD1 (6 bases match). V is cut by 6 bases and J by 0 bases, and the space between the germline ends is 12 bases. The germline V gene encodes CDR1 KGHSH and CDR2 LQKENI. The CDR3 spans 15 residues, from the cysteine through the phenylalanine. CDR3 DNA is the only sequence kept; it has 45 bases, read in frame from the first base. The reference TRBV18 and TRBJ2-1 proteins fill in what lies around the CDR3, so the full variable domain reads NAGVMQNPRHLVRRRGQEARLRCSPMKGHSHVYWYRQLPEEGLKFMVYLQKENIIDESGMPKERFSAEFPKEGPSILRIQQVVRGDSAAYFCASSRIGGSYNEQFFGPGTRLTVL.